This entry is about one TCR beta chain. The sample comes from a study of T cell changes during pregnancy in multiple sclerosis. Repertoires were generated with immunoSEQ multiplex PCR, while TCRdb's copy carries only in-frame clones and drops some. The sample records under 55,000 clones, about 90% being singletons. CDR1 is ENHRY, CDR2 SYGVKD, per germline. V lost 10 bases, J lost 7 bases, and 6 bases stayed unmatched. This CDR3 has 13 amino acids. J is TRBJ1-6 and V is TRBV10-3; 8 bases are a match to TRBD1. Sequencing used CD8+ T cells from peripheral blood mononuclear cells, obtained after pregnancy. This receptor was taken from a female donor with multiple sclerosis, enrolled in a pregnancy study. The CDR3 here is CATMGQENSPLHF. CDR3 nucleotide sequence: TGTGCCACCATGGGACAGGAGAATTCACCCCTCCACTTT.